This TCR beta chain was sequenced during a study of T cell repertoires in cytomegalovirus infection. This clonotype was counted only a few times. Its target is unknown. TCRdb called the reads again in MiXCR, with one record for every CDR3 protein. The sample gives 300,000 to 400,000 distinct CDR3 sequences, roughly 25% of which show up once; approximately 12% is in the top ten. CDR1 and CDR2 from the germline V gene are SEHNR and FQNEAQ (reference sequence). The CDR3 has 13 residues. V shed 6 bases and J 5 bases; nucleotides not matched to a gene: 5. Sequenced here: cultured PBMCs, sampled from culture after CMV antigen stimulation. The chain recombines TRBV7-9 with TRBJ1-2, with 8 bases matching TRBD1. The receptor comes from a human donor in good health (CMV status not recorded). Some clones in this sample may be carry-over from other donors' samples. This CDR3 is CASRRTGWYGYTF. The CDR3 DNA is TGTGCCAGCAGGAGGACAGGGTGGTATGGCTACACCTTC.